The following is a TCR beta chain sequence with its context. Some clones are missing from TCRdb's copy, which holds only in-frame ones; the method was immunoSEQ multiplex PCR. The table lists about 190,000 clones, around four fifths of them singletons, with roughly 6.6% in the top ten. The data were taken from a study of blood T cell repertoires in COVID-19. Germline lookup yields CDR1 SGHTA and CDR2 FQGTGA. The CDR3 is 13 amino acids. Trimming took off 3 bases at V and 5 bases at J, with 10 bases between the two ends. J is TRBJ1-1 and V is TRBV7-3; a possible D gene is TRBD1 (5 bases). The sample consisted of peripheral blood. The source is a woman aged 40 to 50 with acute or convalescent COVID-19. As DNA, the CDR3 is TGTGCCAGCAGCTTCTCCGGACATACTGAAGCTTTCTTT. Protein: CASSFSGHTEAFF.